What follows describes a single T cell receptor beta chain. Its specific antigen is unknown. It has no much larger one-base neighbor in the sample; base qualities were not kept. The data were obtained in a study of T cell changes during pregnancy in multiple sclerosis (dated by TCRdb to about 2019). Context from the whole study: In women with multiple sclerosis, the researchers looked at how the T cell repertoire shifted as pregnancy progressed.

The germline V gene yields KGHSH for CDR1 and LQKENI for CDR2. Reading from cysteine to phenylalanine, the CDR3 counts 16 amino acids. Left in the record is the CDR3 DNA by itself, 48 bases read in frame from the first base. The trim is 4 bases for V and 0 bases for J, with a gap of 15 bases between the germline ends. The receptor library was made with the immunoSEQ multiplex PCR assay. Not all clones reach the TCRdb copy of this immuneACCESS table, which keeps in-frame sequences only. Checked studies attribute under half of the gap to unresolved V genes and leave the rest unexplained. Across this sample there are about 39,000 clones, with roughly 93% seen only once. The top ten constitute approximately 0.36% of the sample.

The sequence joins TRBV18 to TRBJ1-1; a confident D gene designation cannot be given. The sequence was collected from a female donor with multiple sclerosis, enrolled in a pregnancy study. This sample comprised CD4+ T cells from peripheral blood mononuclear cells, obtained after pregnancy. The DNA sequence reads TGTGCCAGCTCACGGGCCCAGTTAGAGTTGAACACTGAAGCTTTCTTT. Its product reads: CASSRAQLELNTEAFF.